A selection of T cell receptor beta chains follows, all from one sample in a study of CD8+CD57+ T cells in acquired aplastic anemia. One entry per CDR3 protein, called by TCRdb with MiXCR from the reads. The sample contains approximately 220,000 distinct CDR3 sequences, almost 50% of which appear only once. Sequencing input: sorted CD4+, CD8+, or CD8+CD57+ T cells (not recorded which) from PBMCs. These receptors were taken from a human donor with aplastic anemia. Each CDR3 is given with its conserved first and last residue. The order of the fields is J gene, V gene, CDR3 protein.

TRBJ2-7	TRBV7-2	CASSLGPGGYEQYF
TRBJ2-5	TRBV18	CASSPPGTGIQETQYF
TRBJ1-5	TRBV20-1	CSARADRVDQPQHF
TRBJ1-6	TRBV9	CASAPPGQGSGANSPLHF
TRBJ2-7	TRBV19	CASGQGVGFAEQYF
TRBJ1-6	TRBV15	CATSREKGGNSPLHF
TRBJ1-6	TRBV4-1	CASSQAGDSPLHF
TRBJ2-7	TRBV20-1	CSASKDSLGANEQYF
TRBJ1-1	TRBV5-1	CASSLGYSGGRDTEAFF
TRBJ1-5	TRBV10-3	CASSERGQAWNQPQHF
TRBJ1-6	TRBV2	CASRDSRTGTLHF
TRBJ1-2	TRBV28	CASSLVRGTYGYTF
TRBJ1-3	TRBV25-1	CASSEYEGPPGNTIYF
TRBJ1-2	TRBV19	CASSIHGTGDYGYTF